This T cell receptor (beta chain) comes out of a study of circulating CD8 cells and anti-PD-1 response in melanoma. TCR libraries were prepared from around 15 ng of total RNA with the QIAseq Immune Repertoire TCR panel. TCRdb re-derived calls from the reads in MiXCR, one entry per CDR3 protein. The table shows fewer than 550 distinct CDR3 sequences, with 7.5% to 9.5% occurring only once. From live CD3+CD8+TCRalphabeta+ cells, four PD-1 and/or TIGIT subsets were sorted. This clonotype ranks as large. Antigen: not known. General study findings and limits: Generally, no replicate experiments were performed. Diversity ranked highest in DNEG and lowest in TIGIT subsets. At M1, fewer than 8% of TRB clonotypes appeared in multiple subsets.

Germline CDR1 reads SGHVS; CDR2 reads FQNEAQ. The CDR3 runs 13 residues. Trimming took 0 bases from V and 4 from J, leaving 4 bases between them. The origin of this receptor is a human donor with melanoma. The sample in question was CD8+ T cells from PBMCs, obtained at baseline or after one month of anti-PD-1 therapy (not recorded which). The rearrangement uses TRBV7-8 and TRBJ2-1; D not resolved. The CDR3 nucleotides read TGTGCCAGCAGCTTAGCTGCGTACAATGAGCAGTTCTTC. Its translation is CASSLAAYNEQFF. Full variable domain (remainder filled in from reference TRBV7-8 and TRBJ2-1): GAGVSQSPRYKVAKRGQDVALRCDPISGHVSLFWYQQALGQGPEFLTYFQNEAQLDKSGLPSDRFFAERPEGSVSTLKIQRTQQEDSAVYLCASSLAAYNEQFFGPGTRLTVL.